This is a list of T cell receptor beta chains from one sample in a study of blood T cell repertoires in COVID-19. Produced via immunoSEQ multiplex PCR; TCRdb's table is partial and in-frame only. The sample lists 26,000 or so clones; approximately 66% were seen once. The material sequenced was peripheral blood. These receptors all come from a man between 60 and 75 years old with active or convalescent COVID-19. Each CDR3 is given with its conserved first and last residue. Fields, in order: D gene, J gene, clone size, CDR3 length, V gene, CDR3 DNA, CDR3 protein. A D gene is named only where the DNA matches it firmly. Rows give clone size only sometimes, using once, few, many, or a class for an expanded clone.

- | TRBJ1-3 | once | 14 | TRBV7-9 | TGTGCCAGCAGCTTTACAGGATCTGGAAACACCATATATTTT | CASSFTGSGNTIYF
TRBD2 | TRBJ2-7 | - | 19 | TRBV27 | TGTGCCAGCAGTTTTACGCCTGGGACTAGCGGGGGGGAAATCTACGAGCAGTACTTC | CASSFTPGTSGGEIYEQYF
- | TRBJ1-2 | - | 12 | TRBV6-5 | TGTGCCAGCACAGGGTGGAGCTATGGCTACACCTTC | CASTGWSYGYTF
- | TRBJ2-5 | - | 13 | TRBV2 | TGTGCCAGCAGCCTAGTCGGTATGGAGACCCAGTACTTC | CASSLVGMETQYF
TRBD2 | TRBJ2-1 | - | 15 | TRBV7-7 | TGTGCTAGCAGCTTGCGACTAGCGGGGACCAATGAGCAGTTCTTC | CASSLRLAGTNEQFF
TRBD1 | TRBJ1-2 | - | 15 | TRBV10-3 | TGTGCCATCAGTGAGAACCGGGACAGTTACTATGGCTACACCTTC | CAISENRDSYYGYTF
- | TRBJ2-7 | - | 15 | TRBV29-1 | TGCAGCGTTGACAATCAAGGGGCCACCATCTACGAGCAGTACTTC | CSVDNQGATIYEQYF
- | TRBJ1-6 | - | 17 | TRBV2 | TGTGCCAGCAGTGAAGCGCTTTTCGGGGGTCAGAATTCACCCCTCCACTTT | CASSEALFGGQNSPLHF
- | TRBJ2-7 | - | 14 | TRBV7-3 | TGTGCCAGCAGCATCTCTCCGGACAGCTACGAGCAGTACTTC | CASSISPDSYEQYF
TRBD1 | TRBJ1-2 | - | 13 | TRBV7-6 | TGTGCCAGCAGCCTAGAAGACAGGGATTGGAAAACCTTC | CASSLEDRDWKTF
TRBD1 | TRBJ1-2 | - | 14 | TRBV5-4 | TGTGCCAGCAGCGACCGACAGGGGAACTATGGCTACACCTTC | CASSDRQGNYGYTF
TRBD2 | TRBJ2-1 | - | 16 | TRBV4-1 | TGCGCCAGCAGTAGAAGCGGGGGCACCTTCTACAATGAGCAGTTCTTC | CASSRSGGTFYNEQFF
TRBD1 | TRBJ1-2 | few | 17 | TRBV25-1 | TGTGCCAGCAGTGGCCTCCAGGGGGCTATGCTCAGCTATGGCTACACCTTC | CASSGLQGAMLSYGYTF
TRBD2 | TRBJ2-3 | - | 15 | TRBV5-5 | TGTGCCAGCAGCTTGGGCGGGGGGGCAACAGATACGCAGTATTTT | CASSLGGGATDTQYF
- | TRBJ2-1 | - | 15 | TRBV7-2 | TGTGCCAGCAGCTCGGGAGCCGCTACCTACAATGAGCAGTTCTTC | CASSSGAATYNEQFF
TRBD2 | TRBJ2-7 | - | 14 | TRBV6-5 | TGTGCCAGCACCGCGGGAGACAGACCATACGAGCAGTACTTC | CASTAGDRPYEQYF
- | TRBJ1-2 | - | 13 | TRBV19 | TGTGCCAGTAGTGGGAGCCTAACGTATGGCTACACCTTC | CASSGSLTYGYTF
- | TRBJ1-1 | few | 17 | TRBV4-1 | TGCGCCAGCAGCCGCAGTGTCCCGGGGTCCATGAACACTGAAGCTTTCTTT | CASSRSVPGSMNTEAFF
- | TRBJ1-2 | - | 12 | TRBV11-2 | TGTGCCAGCAGCTTAGGCAGCTATGGCTACACCTTC | CASSLGSYGYTF
TRBD1 | TRBJ2-7 | - | 14 | TRBV7-2 | TGTGCCAGCAGCCCGGACAGGTTTTCAGGGGAGCAGTACTTC | CASSPDRFSGEQYF
TRBD1 | TRBJ1-5 | - | 15 | TRBV2 | TGTGCCAGCAGGGGACAGGGTTTATTCAATCAGCCCCAGCATTTT | CASRGQGLFNQPQHF